This is a list of T cell receptor beta chains from one sample in a study of blood T cell repertoires in COVID-19. The method was immunoSEQ multiplex PCR; TCRdb's version includes in-frame clones alone and lacks a portion of them. This sample carries about 250,000 clones, around 90% of them seen once, and the ten largest clones take 0.65% to 0.9%. Material for sequencing was peripheral blood. The receptors come from a woman aged 30 to 39 with acute or convalescent COVID-19. The CDR3 runs from the conserved cysteine through the conserved F or W. A D gene is named only where the DNA matches it firmly.

V: TRBV2; D: TRBD2; length: 17; J: TRBJ2-7; CDR3: CASSEEVVAGFSYEQYF; DNA: TGTGCCAGCAGTGAAGAGGTAGTAGCGGGATTCTCCTACGAGCAGTACTTC
V: TRBV10-3; D: -; length: 17; J: TRBJ2-7; CDR3: CAISDPRQGRGSYEQYF; DNA: TGTGCCATCAGTGACCCGAGACAGGGGAGGGGCTCGTACGAGCAGTACTTC
V: TRBV2; D: TRBD2; length: 15; J: TRBJ2-7; CDR3: CASSATPSGRTEQYF; DNA: TGTGCCAGCAGCGCCACCCCCAGCGGGAGGACCGAGCAGTACTTC
V: TRBV15; D: -; length: 16; J: TRBJ2-1; CDR3: CAIRRVGEPPHNEQFF; DNA: TGTGCCATCCGGCGTGTCGGGGAGCCCCCCCACAATGAGCAGTTCTTC
V: TRBV6-5; D: TRBD2; length: 15; J: TRBJ2-3; CDR3: CASSYLLAGSDTQYF; DNA: TGTGCCAGCAGTTACCTTCTAGCGGGATCAGATACGCAGTATTTT
V: TRBV5-6; D: TRBD1; length: 16; J: TRBJ2-7; CDR3: CASSGTGTGASYEQYF; DNA: TGTGCCAGCAGCGGGACCGGGACAGGCGCCTCCTACGAGCAGTACTTC
V: TRBV27; D: TRBD2; length: 15; J: TRBJ2-7; CDR3: CASRSGTSGNYEQYF; DNA: TGTGCCAGCAGGTCGGGGACTAGCGGAAACTACGAGCAGTACTTC
V: TRBV7-8; D: -; length: 16; J: TRBJ2-5; CDR3: CASSPRTSGVEETQYF; DNA: TGTGCCAGCAGCCCGAGGACTTCAGGAGTCGAAGAGACCCAGTACTTC
V: TRBV11-2; D: -; length: 16; J: TRBJ2-7; CDR3: CASSRRSGLDGYEQYF; DNA: TGTGCCAGCAGCCGACGGTCTGGGCTCGATGGTTACGAGCAGTACTTC
V: TRBV6-6; D: TRBD2; length: 15; J: TRBJ2-7; CDR3: CASSYRTSGTYEQYF; DNA: TGTGCCAGCAGTTACAGGACTAGCGGGACGTACGAGCAGTACTTC
V: TRBV10-3; D: -; length: 13; J: TRBJ1-1; CDR3: CAIRRVGGTEAFF; DNA: TGTGCCATCAGGAGGGTGGGCGGGACTGAAGCTTTCTTT
V: TRBV6-9; D: -; length: 17; J: TRBJ1-3; CDR3: CASSYLRQAYSGNTIYF; DNA: TGTGCCAGCAGTTACCTCAGACAGGCCTACTCTGGAAACACCATATATTTT
V: TRBV11-3; D: TRBD2; length: 14; J: TRBJ2-1; CDR3: CASSLDGGRDEQFF; DNA: TGTGCCAGCAGCTTAGACGGTGGGAGGGATGAGCAGTTCTTC
V: TRBV20-1; D: TRBD2; length: 15; J: TRBJ2-2; CDR3: CSASGLAANTGELFF; DNA: TGCAGTGCTAGTGGACTAGCGGCGAACACCGGGGAGCTGTTTTTT
V: TRBV7-8; D: TRBD2; length: 15; J: TRBJ2-1; CDR3: CASSGTSGIYNEQFF; DNA: TGTGCCAGCAGCGGTACTAGCGGGATCTACAATGAGCAGTTCTTC
V: TRBV9; D: TRBD1; length: 15; J: TRBJ2-1; CDR3: CASSLVQGAYNEQFF; DNA: TGTGCCAGCAGCCTAGTGCAGGGGGCCTACAATGAGCAGTTCTTC
V: TRBV4-1; D: -; length: 15; J: TRBJ2-3; CDR3: CASSLEGGYTDTQYF; DNA: TGCGCCAGCAGCCTGGAAGGCGGATACACAGATACGCAGTATTTT
V: TRBV4-2; D: TRBD2; length: 16; J: TRBJ2-2; CDR3: CASSQHGTSQPGELFF; DNA: TGTGCCAGCAGCCAACATGGGACTAGCCAACCCGGGGAGCTGTTTTTT